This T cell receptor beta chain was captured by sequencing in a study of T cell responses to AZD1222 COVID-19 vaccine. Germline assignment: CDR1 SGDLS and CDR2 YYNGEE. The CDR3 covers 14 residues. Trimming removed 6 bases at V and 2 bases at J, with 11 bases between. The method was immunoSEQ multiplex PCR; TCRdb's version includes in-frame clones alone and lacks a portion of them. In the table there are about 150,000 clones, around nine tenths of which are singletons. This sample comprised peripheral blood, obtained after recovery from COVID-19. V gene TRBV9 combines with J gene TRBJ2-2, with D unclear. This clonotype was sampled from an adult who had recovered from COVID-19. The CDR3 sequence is CASNPVGNTGELFF. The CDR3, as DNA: TGTGCCAGCAACCCGGTGGGAAACACCGGGGAGCTGTTTTTT.